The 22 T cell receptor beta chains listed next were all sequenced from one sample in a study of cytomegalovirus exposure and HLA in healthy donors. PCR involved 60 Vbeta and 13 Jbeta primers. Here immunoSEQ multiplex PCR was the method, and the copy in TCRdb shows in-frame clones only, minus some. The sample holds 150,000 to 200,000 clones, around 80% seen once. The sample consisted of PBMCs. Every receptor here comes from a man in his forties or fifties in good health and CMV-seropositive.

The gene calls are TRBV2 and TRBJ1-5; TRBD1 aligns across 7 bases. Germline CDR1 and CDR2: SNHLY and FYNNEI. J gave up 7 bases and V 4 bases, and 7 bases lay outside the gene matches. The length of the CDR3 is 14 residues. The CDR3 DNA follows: TGTGCCAGCAGTGTAGCAGGGGGTGGGCAGCCCCAGCATTTT. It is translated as CASSVAGGGQPQHF.

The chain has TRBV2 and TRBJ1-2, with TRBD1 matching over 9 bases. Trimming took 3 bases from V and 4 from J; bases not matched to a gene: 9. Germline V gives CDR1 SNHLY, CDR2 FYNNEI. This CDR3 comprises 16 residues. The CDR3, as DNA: TGTGCCAGCAGTGACAGAACGGGACAGGGCCTCTATGGCTACACCTTC. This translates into CASSDRTGQGLYGYTF.

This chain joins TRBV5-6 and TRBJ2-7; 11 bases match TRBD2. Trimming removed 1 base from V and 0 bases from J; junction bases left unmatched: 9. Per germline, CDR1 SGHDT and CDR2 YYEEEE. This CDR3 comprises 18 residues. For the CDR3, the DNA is TGTGCCAGCAGCTTGAAACTAGCGGGAGTGACGAGCTCCTACGAGCAGTACTTC. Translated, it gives CASSLKLAGVTSSYEQYF. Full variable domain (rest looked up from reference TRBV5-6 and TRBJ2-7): DAGVTQSPTHLIKTRGQQVTLRCSPKSGHDTVSWYQQALGQGPQFIFQYYEEEERQRGNFPDRFSGHQFPNYSSELNVNALLLGDSALYLCASSLKLAGVTSSYEQYFGPGTRLTVT.

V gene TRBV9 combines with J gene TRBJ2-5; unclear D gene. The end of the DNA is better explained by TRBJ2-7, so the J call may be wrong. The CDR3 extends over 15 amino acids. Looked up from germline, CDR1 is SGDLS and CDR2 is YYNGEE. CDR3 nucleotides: TGTGCCAGCAGCGTAGACCCCCTTAGCTCCTACGAGCAGTACTTC. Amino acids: CASSVDPLSSYEQYF.

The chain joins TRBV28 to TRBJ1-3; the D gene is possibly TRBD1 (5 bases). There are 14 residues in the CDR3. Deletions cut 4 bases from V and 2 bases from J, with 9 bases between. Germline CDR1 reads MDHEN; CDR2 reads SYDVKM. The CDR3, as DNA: TGTGCCAGCAGTTCGGGACTCCCTGGAAACACCATATATTTT. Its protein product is CASSSGLPGNTIYF.

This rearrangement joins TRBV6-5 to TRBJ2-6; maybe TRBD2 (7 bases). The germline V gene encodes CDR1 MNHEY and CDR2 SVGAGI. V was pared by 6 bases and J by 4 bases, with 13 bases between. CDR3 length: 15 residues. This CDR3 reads CASRGGAEGANVLTF. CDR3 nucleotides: TGTGCCAGCAGGGGGGGGGCGGAGGGGGCCAACGTCCTGACTTTC.

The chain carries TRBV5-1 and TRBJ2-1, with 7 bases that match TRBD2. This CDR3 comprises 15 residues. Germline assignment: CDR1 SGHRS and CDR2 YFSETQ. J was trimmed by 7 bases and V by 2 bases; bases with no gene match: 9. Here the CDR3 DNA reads TGCGCCAGCAGCTTTGGTGGGACTAACCCGAATGAGCAGTTCTTC. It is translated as CASSFGGTNPNEQFF. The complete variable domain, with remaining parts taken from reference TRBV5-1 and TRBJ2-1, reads KAGVTQTPRYLIKTRGQQVTLSCSPISGHRSVSWYQQTPGQGLQFLFEYFSETQRNKGNFPGRFSGRQFSNSRSEMNVSTLELGDSALYLCASSFGGTNPNEQFFGPGTRLTVL.

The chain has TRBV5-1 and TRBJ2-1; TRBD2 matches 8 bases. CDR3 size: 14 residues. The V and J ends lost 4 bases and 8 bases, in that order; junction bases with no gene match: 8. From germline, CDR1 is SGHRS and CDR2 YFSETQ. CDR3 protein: CASSLSGIGDEQFF. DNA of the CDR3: TGCGCCAGCAGCCTTAGCGGGATAGGCGATGAGCAGTTCTTC.

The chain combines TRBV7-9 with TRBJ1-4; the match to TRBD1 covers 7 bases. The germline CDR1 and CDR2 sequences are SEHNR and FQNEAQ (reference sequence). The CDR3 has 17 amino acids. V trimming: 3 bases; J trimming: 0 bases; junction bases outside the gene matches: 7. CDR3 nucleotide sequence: TGTGCCAGCAGCTTGGGCGACAGGGAATCAACTAATGAAAAACTGTTTTTT. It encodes CASSLGDRESTNEKLFF.

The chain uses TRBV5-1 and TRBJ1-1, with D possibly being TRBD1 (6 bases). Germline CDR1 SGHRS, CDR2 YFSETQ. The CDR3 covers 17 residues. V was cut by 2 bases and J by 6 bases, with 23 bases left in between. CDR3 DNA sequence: TGCGCCAGCAGCTTACAGGGTAACACCGCAGTGGGATCTGAAGCTTTCTTT. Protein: CASSLQGNTAVGSEAFF.

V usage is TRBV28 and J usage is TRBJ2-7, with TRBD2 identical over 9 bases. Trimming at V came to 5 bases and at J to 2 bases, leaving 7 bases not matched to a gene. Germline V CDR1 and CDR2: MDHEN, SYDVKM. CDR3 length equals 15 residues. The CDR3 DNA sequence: TGTGCCAGCAGTACCCCCGGGACTAGCACCTACGAGCAGTACTTC. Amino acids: CASSTPGTSTYEQYF.

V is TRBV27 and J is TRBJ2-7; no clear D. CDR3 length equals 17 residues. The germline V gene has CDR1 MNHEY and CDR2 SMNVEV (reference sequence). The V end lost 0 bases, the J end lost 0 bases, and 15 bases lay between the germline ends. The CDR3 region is CASSLSDLMGNSYEQYF. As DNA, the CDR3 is TGTGCCAGCAGTTTATCGGATCTGATGGGCAACTCCTACGAGCAGTACTTC.

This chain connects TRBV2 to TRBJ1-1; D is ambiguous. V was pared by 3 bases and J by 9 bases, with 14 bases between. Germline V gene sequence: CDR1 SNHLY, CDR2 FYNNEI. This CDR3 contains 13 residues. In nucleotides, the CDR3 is TGTGCCAGCAGTGAGGACTACTCAGGACAAGCTTTCTTT. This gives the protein CASSEDYSGQAFF.

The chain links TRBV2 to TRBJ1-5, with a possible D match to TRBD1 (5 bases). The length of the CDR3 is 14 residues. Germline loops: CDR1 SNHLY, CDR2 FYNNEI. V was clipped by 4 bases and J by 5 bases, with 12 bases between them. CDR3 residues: CASSGGRADQPQHF. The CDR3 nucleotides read TGTGCCAGCAGTGGGGGCAGGGCAGATCAGCCCCAGCATTTT.

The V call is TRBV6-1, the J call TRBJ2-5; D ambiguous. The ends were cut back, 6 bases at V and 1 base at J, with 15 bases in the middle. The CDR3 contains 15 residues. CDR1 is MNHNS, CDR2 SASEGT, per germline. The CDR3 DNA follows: TGTGCCAGCAGCCGAAGTTTGGGCGTCCAAGAGACCCAGTACTTC. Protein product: CASSRSLGVQETQYF.

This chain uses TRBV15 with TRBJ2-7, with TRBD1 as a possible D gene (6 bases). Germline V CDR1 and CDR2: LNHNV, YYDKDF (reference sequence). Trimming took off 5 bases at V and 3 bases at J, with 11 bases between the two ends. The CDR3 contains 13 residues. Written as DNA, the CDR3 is TGTGCCACCAGCGGGGACAACGACTACGAGCAGTACTTC. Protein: CATSGDNDYEQYF.

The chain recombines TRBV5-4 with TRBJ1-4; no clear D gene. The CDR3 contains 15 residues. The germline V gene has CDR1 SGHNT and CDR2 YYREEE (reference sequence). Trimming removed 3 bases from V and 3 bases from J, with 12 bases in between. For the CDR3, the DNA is TGTGCCAGCAGCTCGGGAGATGGGGCTAATGAAAAACTGTTTTTT. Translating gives CASSSGDGANEKLFF.

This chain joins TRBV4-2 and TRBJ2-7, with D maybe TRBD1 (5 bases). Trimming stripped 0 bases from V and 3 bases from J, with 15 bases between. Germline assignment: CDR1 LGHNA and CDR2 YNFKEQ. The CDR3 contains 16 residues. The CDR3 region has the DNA TGTGCCAGCAGCCAAGATAAGACAGTCGAGAACTACGAGCAGTACTTC. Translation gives CASSQDKTVENYEQYF.

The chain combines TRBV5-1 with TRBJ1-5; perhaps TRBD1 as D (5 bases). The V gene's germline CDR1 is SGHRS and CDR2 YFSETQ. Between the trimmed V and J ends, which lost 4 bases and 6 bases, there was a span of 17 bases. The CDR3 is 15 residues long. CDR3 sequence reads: CASSPSDGAGQPQHF. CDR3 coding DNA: TGCGCCAGCAGCCCCTCGGATGGGGCAGGTCAGCCCCAGCATTTT. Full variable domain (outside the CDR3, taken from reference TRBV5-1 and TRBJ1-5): KAGVTQTPRYLIKTRGQQVTLSCSPISGHRSVSWYQQTPGQGLQFLFEYFSETQRNKGNFPGRFSGRQFSNSRSEMNVSTLELGDSALYLCASSPSDGAGQPQHFGDGTRLSIL.

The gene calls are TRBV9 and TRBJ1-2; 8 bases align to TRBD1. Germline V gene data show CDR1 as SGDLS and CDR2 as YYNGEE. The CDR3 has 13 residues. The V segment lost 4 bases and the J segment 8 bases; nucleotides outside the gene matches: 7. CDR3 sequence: CASSPWTGLGYTF. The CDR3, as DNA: TGTGCCAGCAGCCCGTGGACAGGGCTCGGCTACACCTTC.

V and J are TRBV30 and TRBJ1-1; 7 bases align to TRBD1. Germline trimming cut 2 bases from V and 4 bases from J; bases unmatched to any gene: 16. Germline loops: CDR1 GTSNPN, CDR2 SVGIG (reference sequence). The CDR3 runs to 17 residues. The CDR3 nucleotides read TGTGCCTGGAGTCCCAGAATTAGAGTAGACAGGGCCACTGAAGCTTTCTTT. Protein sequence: CAWSPRIRVDRATEAFF.

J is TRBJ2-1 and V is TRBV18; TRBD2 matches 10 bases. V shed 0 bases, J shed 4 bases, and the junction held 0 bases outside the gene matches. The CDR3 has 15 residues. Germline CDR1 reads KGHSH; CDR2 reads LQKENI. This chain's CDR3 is CASSPPAGGYNEQFF. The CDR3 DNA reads TGTGCCAGCTCACCACCAGCGGGAGGGTACAATGAGCAGTTCTTC.